This TCR beta chain emerged from a study of CD8+ T cells in alopecia areata. Germline values: CDR1 MDHEN, CDR2 SYDVKM. The CDR3 runs to 14 residues. Trimming took off 3 bases at V and 5 bases at J, with 13 bases between the two ends. Documented treatment: oral pan-JAK inhibitor, 5-10 mg twice daily. From alopecia areata patients, lesional scalp punch biopsies and peripheral blood were collected. Isolation of CD4+ and CD8+ T cells from PBMCs was achieved by sorting. Points on this clone: Its antigen remains unidentified.

Reverse transcribed after extraction, RNA yielded cDNA as the sequencing template. The assay was immunoSEQ multiplex PCR, and TCRdb's table has in-frame clones only and misses some. This table holds about 100,000 clones, about 60% found once. The study, taken as a whole, reports: Scalp clonality, along with expanded CD8+ clones among the top 100, was significantly decreased by tofacitinib.

Material: CD8+ T cells sorted from blood, obtained between weeks 55 and 70, from a patient treated with tofacitinib. This sequence originates from a human donor with alopecia areata. This chain joins TRBV28 and TRBJ1-1, with D perhaps matching TRBD1 (5 bases). This CDR3 is CASSLASGTTEAFF. In DNA, the CDR3 is TGTGCCAGCAGTTTGGCCTCAGGGACGACTGAAGCTTTCTTT.